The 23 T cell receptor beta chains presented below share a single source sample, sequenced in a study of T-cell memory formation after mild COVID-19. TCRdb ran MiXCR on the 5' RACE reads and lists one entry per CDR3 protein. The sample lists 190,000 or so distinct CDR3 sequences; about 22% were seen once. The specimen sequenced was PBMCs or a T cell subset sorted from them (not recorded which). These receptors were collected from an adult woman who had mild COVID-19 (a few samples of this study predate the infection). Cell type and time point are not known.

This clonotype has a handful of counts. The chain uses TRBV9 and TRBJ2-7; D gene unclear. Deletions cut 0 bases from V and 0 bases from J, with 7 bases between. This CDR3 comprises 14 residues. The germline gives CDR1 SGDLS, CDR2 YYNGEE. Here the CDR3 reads CASSVGRSSYEQYF. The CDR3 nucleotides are TGTGCCAGCAGCGTAGGCAGGTCCTCCTACGAGCAGTACTTC.

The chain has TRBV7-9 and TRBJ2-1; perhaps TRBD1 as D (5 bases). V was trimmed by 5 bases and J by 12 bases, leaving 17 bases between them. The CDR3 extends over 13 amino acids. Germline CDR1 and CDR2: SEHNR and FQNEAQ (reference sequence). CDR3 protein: CASSDSRAPGQFF. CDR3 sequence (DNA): TGTGCCAGCAGCGACAGCCGGGCCCCTGGGCAGTTCTTC.

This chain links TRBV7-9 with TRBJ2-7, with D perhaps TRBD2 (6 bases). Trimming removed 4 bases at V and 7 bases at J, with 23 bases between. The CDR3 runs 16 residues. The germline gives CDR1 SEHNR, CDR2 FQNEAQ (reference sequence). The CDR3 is CASSSRTTRAPLEQYF. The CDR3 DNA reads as TGTGCCAGCAGCTCGCGAACGACTAGGGCTCCCTTGGAGCAGTACTTC.

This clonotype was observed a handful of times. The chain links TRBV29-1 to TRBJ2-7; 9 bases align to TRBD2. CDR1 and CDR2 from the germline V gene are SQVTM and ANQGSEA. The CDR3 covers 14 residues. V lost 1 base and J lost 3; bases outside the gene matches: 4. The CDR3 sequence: CSVEVAGVVYEQYF. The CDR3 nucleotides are TGCAGCGTTGAAGTAGCGGGAGTGGTCTACGAGCAGTACTTC.

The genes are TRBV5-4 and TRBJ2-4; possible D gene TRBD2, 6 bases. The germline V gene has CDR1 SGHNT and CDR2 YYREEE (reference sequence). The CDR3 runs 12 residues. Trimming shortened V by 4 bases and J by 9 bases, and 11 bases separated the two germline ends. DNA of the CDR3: TGTGCCAGCAGCGCGGACGGGAGCATTCAGTACTTC. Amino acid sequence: CASSADGSIQYF.

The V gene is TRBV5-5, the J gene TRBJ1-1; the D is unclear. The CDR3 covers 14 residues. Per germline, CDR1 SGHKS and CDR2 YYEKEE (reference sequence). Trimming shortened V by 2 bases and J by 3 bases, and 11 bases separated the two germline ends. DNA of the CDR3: TGTGCCAGCAGCTTTATCCCGAGGGACACTGAAGCTTTCTTT. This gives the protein CASSFIPRDTEAFF.

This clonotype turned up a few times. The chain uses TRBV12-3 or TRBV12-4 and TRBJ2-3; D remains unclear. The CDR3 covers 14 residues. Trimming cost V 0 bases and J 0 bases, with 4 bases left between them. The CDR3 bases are TGTGCCAGCAGTTTAGCAGCTAGCACAGATACGCAGTATTTT. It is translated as CASSLAASTDTQYF.

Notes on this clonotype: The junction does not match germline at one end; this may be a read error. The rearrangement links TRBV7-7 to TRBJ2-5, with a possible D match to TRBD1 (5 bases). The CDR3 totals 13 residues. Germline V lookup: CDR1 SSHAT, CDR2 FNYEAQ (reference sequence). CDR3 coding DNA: TGTGCTAGCAGTATCGACAGCCAAGAGACCCAGTACTTC. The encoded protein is CASSIDSQETQYF.

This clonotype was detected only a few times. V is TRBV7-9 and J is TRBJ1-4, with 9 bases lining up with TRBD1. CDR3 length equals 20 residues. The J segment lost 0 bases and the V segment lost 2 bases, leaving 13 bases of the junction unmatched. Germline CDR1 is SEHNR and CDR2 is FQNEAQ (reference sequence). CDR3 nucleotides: TGTGCCAGCAGCTTAACCCGGACCGGGACAGGGATTGCAACTAATGAAAAACTGTTTTTT. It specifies CASSLTRTGTGIATNEKLFF.

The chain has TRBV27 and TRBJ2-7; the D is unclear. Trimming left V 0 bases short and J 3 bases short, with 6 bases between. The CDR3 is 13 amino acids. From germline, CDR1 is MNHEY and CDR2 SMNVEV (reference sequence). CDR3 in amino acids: CASSLSKNYEQYF. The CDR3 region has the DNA TGTGCCAGCAGTTTATCGAAGAACTACGAGCAGTACTTC.

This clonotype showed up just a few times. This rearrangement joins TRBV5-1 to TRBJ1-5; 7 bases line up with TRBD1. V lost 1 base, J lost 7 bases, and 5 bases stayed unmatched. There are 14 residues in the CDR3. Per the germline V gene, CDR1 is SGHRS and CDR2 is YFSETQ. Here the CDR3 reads CASSLSGGGQPQHF. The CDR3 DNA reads TGCGCCAGCAGCTTGTCAGGGGGTGGGCAGCCCCAGCATTTT.

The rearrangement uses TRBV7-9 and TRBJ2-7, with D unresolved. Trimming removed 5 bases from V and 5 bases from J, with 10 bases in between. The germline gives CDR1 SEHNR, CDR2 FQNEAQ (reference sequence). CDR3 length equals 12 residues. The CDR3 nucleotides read TGTGCCAGCAGCCACATGGTCCACGAGCAGTACTTC. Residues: CASSHMVHEQYF.

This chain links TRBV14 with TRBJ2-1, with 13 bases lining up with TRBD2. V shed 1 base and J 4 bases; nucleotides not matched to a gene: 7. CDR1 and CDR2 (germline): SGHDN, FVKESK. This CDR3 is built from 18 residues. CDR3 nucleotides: TGTGCCAGCAGCCAAGTCTCCTCACTAGCGGGAGGGTACAATGAGCAGTTCTTC. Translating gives CASSQVSSLAGGYNEQFF.

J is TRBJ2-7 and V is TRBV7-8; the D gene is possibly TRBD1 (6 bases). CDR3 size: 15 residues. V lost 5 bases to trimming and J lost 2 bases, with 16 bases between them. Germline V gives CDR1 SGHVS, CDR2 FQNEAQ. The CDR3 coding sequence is TGTGCCAGCAGCGATCCCCTGGGGGACACCTACGAGCAGTACTTC. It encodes CASSDPLGDTYEQYF.

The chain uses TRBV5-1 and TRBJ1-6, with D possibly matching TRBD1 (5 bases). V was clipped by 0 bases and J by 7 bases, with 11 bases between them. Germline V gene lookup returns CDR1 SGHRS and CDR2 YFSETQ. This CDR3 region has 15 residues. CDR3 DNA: TGCGCCAGCAGCTTGGCGCAGTCAGGGAATTCACCCCTCCACTTT. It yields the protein CASSLAQSGNSPLHF.

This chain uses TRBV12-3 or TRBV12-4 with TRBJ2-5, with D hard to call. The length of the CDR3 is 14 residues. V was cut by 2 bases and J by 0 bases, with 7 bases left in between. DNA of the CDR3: TGTGCCAGCAGTTTAATCCGGTACCAAGAGACCCAGTACTTC. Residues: CASSLIRYQETQYF.

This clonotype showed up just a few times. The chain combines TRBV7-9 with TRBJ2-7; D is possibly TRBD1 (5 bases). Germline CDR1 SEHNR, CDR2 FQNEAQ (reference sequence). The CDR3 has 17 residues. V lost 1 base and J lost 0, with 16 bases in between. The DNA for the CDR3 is TGTGCCAGCAGCTTAGAGGCCCTGTACCAGGGCTCCTACGAGCAGTACTTC. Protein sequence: CASSLEALYQGSYEQYF.

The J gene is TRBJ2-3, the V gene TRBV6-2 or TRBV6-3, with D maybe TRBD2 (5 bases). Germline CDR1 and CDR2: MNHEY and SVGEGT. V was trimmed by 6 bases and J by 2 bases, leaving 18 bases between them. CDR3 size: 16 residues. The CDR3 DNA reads TGTGCCAGCAGCCTAACCTCAGCGGAGCCCACAGATACGCAGTATTTT. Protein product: CASSLTSAEPTDTQYF.

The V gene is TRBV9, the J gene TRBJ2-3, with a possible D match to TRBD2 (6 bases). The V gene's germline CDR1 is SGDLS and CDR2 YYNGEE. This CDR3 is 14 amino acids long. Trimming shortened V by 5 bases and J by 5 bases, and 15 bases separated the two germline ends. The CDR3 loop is CASSVKRERDTQYF. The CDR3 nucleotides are TGTGCCAGCAGTGTAAAACGGGAGAGAGATACGCAGTATTTT.

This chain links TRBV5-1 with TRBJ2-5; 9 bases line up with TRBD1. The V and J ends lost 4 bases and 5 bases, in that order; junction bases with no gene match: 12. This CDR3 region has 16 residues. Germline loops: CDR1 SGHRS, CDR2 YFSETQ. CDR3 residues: CASSLGQGRMDETQYF. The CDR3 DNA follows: TGCGCCAGCAGCCTCGGACAGGGGAGGATGGATGAGACCCAGTACTTC.

CDR3 bases: TGTGCCAGTAGTATCATCGCAGGGTCTGGGTACGAGCAGTACTTC. Translated, it gives CASSIIAGSGYEQYF. The J gene is TRBJ2-7, the V gene TRBV19; possibly TRBD1 for D (5 bases). In germline, CDR1 is LNHDA, CDR2 SQIVND (reference sequence). Trimming shortened V by 3 bases and J by 4 bases, and 16 bases separated the two germline ends. There are 15 residues in the CDR3.

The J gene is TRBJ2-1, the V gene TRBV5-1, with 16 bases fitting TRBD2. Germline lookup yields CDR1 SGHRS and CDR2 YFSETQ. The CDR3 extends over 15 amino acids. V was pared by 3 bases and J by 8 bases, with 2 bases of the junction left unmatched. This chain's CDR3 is CASSSGLAGGDEQFF. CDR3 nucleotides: TGCGCCAGCAGCTCGGGACTAGCGGGAGGGGATGAGCAGTTCTTC. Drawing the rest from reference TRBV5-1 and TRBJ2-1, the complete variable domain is KAGVTQTPRYLIKTRGQQVTLSCSPISGHRSVSWYQQTPGQGLQFLFEYFSETQRNKGNFPGRFSGRQFSNSRSEMNVSTLELGDSALYLCASSSGLAGGDEQFFGPGTRLTVL.

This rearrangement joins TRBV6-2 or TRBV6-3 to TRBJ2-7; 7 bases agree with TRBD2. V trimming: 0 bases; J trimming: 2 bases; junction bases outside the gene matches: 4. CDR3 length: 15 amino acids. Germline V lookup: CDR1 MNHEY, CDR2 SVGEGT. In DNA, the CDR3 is TGTGCCAGCAGTTACTCAGCGGGGCCCGCCTACGAGCAGTACTTC. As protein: CASSYSAGPAYEQYF.